The rows below give T cell receptor beta chains drawn from one sample of a study of shared clonotypes between healthy human individuals. Some clones are missing from TCRdb's copy, which holds only in-frame ones; the method was immunoSEQ multiplex PCR. The repertoire has roughly 2.5 million clones, roughly nine tenths of them found once; the top ten carry 0.11% to 0.15%. Material for sequencing was naive CD4+ T cells sorted from blood. These receptors were collected from a man aged 18 to 29 in good health. CDR3s include the opening cysteine and the closing phenylalanine or tryptophan. D genes are given only for firm matches. Clone sizes are given selectively: once, few, many, or a class where the clone is expanded.

cdr3_length d_call clone_size j_call v_call cdr3_aa cdr3_nt
16 . . TRBJ2-7 TRBV4-1 CASSQEVSGTSYEQYF TGCGCCAGCAGCCAGGAAGTAAGCGGGACATCCTACGAGCAGTACTTC
15 . . TRBJ2-2 TRBV7-9 CASSLRRETAGELFF TGTGCCAGCAGCTTGAGGAGAGAAACGGCCGGGGAGCTGTTTTTT
13 . . TRBJ1-6 TRBV5-1 CASSLAGRSPLHF TGCGCCAGCAGCTTGGCGGGTAGGTCACCCCTCCACTTT
15 TRBD2 . TRBJ2-3 TRBV5-8 CASSVTSSSTDTQYF TGTGCCAGCAGCGTGACTAGCTCTAGCACAGATACGCAGTATTTT
17 TRBD2 . TRBJ2-2 TRBV7-2 CASSLAGGRVGTGELFF TGTGCCAGCAGCTTAGCAGGCGGGAGGGTTGGCACCGGGGAGCTGTTTTTT
13 . . TRBJ1-2 TRBV5-8 CASSLATFYGYTF TGTGCCAGCAGCTTGGCGACCTTCTATGGCTACACCTTC
13 TRBD1 . TRBJ2-3 TRBV5-1 CASSGDRGYTQYF TGCGCCAGCAGCGGAGACAGGGGCTATACGCAGTATTTT
13 . . TRBJ1-4 TRBV14 CASSLTVGEKLFF TGTGCCAGCAGCCTCACCGTGGGTGAAAAACTGTTTTTT
13 . . TRBJ2-5 TRBV10-3 CAISEQGAETQYF TGTGCCATCAGTGAACAGGGCGCAGAGACCCAGTACTTC
16 . . TRBJ2-3 TRBV7-9 CASSIVGGPPTDTQYF TGTGCCAGCAGCATTGTAGGGGGTCCCCCCACAGATACGCAGTATTTT
11 . . TRBJ1-3 TRBV29-1 CSATRGDTIYF TGCAGCGCTACGCGTGGGGACACCATATATTTT
13 . . TRBJ1-2 TRBV6-4 CASSKQGEYGYTF TGTGCCAGCAGCAAACAGGGCGAGTATGGCTACACCTTC
15 . . TRBJ2-6 TRBV27 CASSPQVAGANVLTF TGTGCCAGCAGTCCACAGGTTGCCGGGGCCAACGTCCTGACTTTC
15 TRBD1 . TRBJ1-5 TRBV6-5 CASSRDSLGGQPQHF TGTGCCAGCAGCCGGGACAGCCTGGGGGGTCAGCCCCAGCATTTT
15 . . TRBJ2-7 TRBV28 CASSFSRGQSYEQYF TGTGCCAGCAGTTTTAGCCGTGGACAGTCCTACGAGCAGTACTTC
16 TRBD2 . TRBJ2-5 TRBV18 CASSSAGGPPQETQYF TGTGCCAGCTCATCAGCGGGGGGGCCCCCCCAAGAGACCCAGTACTTC
15 TRBD2 . TRBJ2-7 TRBV30 CAWSASGGLGYEQYF TGTGCCTGGAGCGCAAGCGGGGGTCTCGGCTACGAGCAGTACTTC
12 . . TRBJ2-7 TRBV7-9 CASNAGGNEQYF TGTGCCAGCAACGCTGGGGGGAACGAGCAGTACTTC
14 TRBD2 . TRBJ2-7 TRBV27 CASRSGTSGHEQYF TGTGCCAGCAGGTCCGGGACTAGCGGCCACGAGCAGTACTTC
18 TRBD2 . TRBJ2-7 TRBV4-1 CASSQEIATSGRNHEQYF TGCGCCAGCAGCCAAGAGATTGCAACTAGCGGGAGGAACCACGAGCAGTACTTC
13 . . TRBJ1-1 TRBV6-6 CASSLSGYTEAFF TGTGCCAGCAGCCTGTCAGGGTACACTGAAGCTTTCTTT
15 TRBD1 . TRBJ2-5 TRBV5-1 CASSLSGRGMETQYF TGCGCCAGCAGCTTGTCCGGCAGGGGGATGGAGACCCAGTACTTC
14 TRBD2 . TRBJ2-3 TRBV30 CAWDSSGGGDTQYF TGTGCCTGGGACTCTAGCGGGGGGGGAGATACGCAGTATTTT
13 . . TRBJ2-2 TRBV2 CASAGVNTGELFF TGTGCCAGCGCTGGGGTGAACACCGGGGAGCTGTTTTTT
12 TRBD1 . TRBJ1-6 TRBV28 CASLKQGSPLHF TGTGCCAGCCTAAAACAGGGGTCACCCCTCCACTTT
12 . . TRBJ2-5 TRBV6-5 CASSSSGGTQYF TGTGCCAGCAGCTCCTCCGGCGGGACCCAGTACTTC
15 . . TRBJ1-5 TRBV18 CASSPSGGSNQPQHF TGTGCCAGCTCCCCGTCGGGGGGCTCCAATCAGCCCCAGCATTTT
14 . . TRBJ2-5 TRBV19 CASSMGGLGETQYF TGTGCCAGTAGTATGGGGGGTTTGGGAGAGACCCAGTACTTC
15 TRBD1 . TRBJ1-4 TRBV5-5 CASSGDYRGREKLFF TGTGCCAGCAGCGGAGATTACAGGGGGCGGGAAAAACTGTTTTTT
15 . . TRBJ1-3 TRBV4-1 CASSQVGVSGNTIYF TGCGCCAGCAGCCAAGTTGGGGTCTCTGGAAACACCATATATTTT
15 . . TRBJ2-3 TRBV25-1 CASSGFRGSTDTQYF TGTGCCAGCAGTGGGTTCCGTGGGAGCACAGATACGCAGTATTTT
15 TRBD1 . TRBJ1-3 TRBV4-1 CASRAGQGAENTIYF TGCGCCAGCAGGGCGGGACAGGGGGCAGAAAACACCATATATTTT
14 . . TRBJ1-1 TRBV7-9 CASSLTGPGTEAFF TGTGCCAGCAGCTTAACAGGGCCGGGTACTGAAGCTTTCTTT
15 . . TRBJ2-7 TRBV29-1 CSAQGGGRSSYEQYF TGCAGCGCCCAAGGAGGGGGCAGGAGCTCCTACGAGCAGTACTTC
12 . once TRBJ2-7 TRBV6-5 CASSRDNYEQYF TGTGCCAGCAGCAGAGACAACTACGAGCAGTACTTC
15 TRBD2 . TRBJ2-7 TRBV11-3 CASSTGTSGGGEQYF TGTGCCAGCAGCACCGGGACTAGCGGGGGAGGCGAGCAGTACTTC
13 . . TRBJ1-4 TRBV4-2 CASSQVQGGRLFF TGTGCCAGCAGCCAAGTCCAGGGCGGAAGACTGTTTTTT
13 . . TRBJ1-4 TRBV2 CASSEQSNEKLFF TGTGCCAGCAGTGAACAGTCTAATGAAAAACTGTTTTTT
14 . . TRBJ2-7 TRBV6-6 CASSYSEAIKEQYF TGTGCCAGCAGTTACTCGGAGGCCATAAAAGAGCAGTACTTC
14 . . TRBJ2-7 TRBV6-6 CASSRTVHSYEQYF TGTGCCAGCAGTCGGACAGTACACTCCTACGAGCAGTACTTC
18 . . TRBJ2-1 TRBV9 CASSVGPSAGTGNNEQFF TGTGCCAGCAGCGTAGGACCTTCAGCGGGGACAGGAAACAATGAGCAGTTCTTC
13 . . TRBJ2-5 TRBV18 CASSGLEQETQYF TGTGCCAGCTCAGGTCTAGAACAAGAGACCCAGTACTTC
13 . . TRBJ2-3 TRBV18 CASSSSVRDTQYF TGTGCCAGCTCATCTAGTGTTCGAGATACGCAGTATTTT
13 . few TRBJ2-7 TRBV5-1 CASSVTIGYEQYF TGCGCCAGCAGCGTGACGATTGGCTACGAGCAGTACTTC
15 TRBD1 . TRBJ1-6 TRBV18 CASSPPGQGASPLHF TGTGCCAGCTCCCCCCCAGGACAGGGGGCTTCACCCCTCCACTTT
13 . . TRBJ1-2 TRBV30 CAWSRLNNYGYTF TGTGCCTGGAGCCGACTCAATAACTATGGCTACACCTTC
11 . . TRBJ1-1 TRBV30 CAWSRAAEAFF TGTGCCTGGAGCCGGGCGGCTGAAGCTTTCTTT
12 . once TRBJ2-2 TRBV7-9 CASSPPVGELFF TGTGCCAGCAGCCCTCCGGTCGGGGAGCTGTTTTTT
14 TRBD1 once TRBJ2-4 TRBV18 CASSYDRGFGIQYF TGTGCCAGCTCATACGACAGGGGATTCGGCATTCAGTACTTC
14 . . TRBJ1-1 TRBV18 CASSPTGSNTEAFF TGTGCCAGCTCACCCACAGGGTCGAACACTGAAGCTTTCTTT
16 TRBD1 . TRBJ1-4 TRBV10-3 CAISETTGTVNEKLFF TGTGCCATCAGTGAGACGACCGGGACAGTGAATGAAAAACTGTTTTTT
14 . . TRBJ1-2 TRBV19 CASTLPGFNYGYTF TGTGCCAGTACCCTACCGGGATTCAACTATGGCTACACCTTC
14 . once TRBJ2-7 TRBV4-2 CASSSGTRDYEQYF TGTGCCAGCAGCTCCGGGACGAGAGACTACGAGCAGTACTTC
15 . . TRBJ1-5 TRBV6-5 CASSARGGGNQPQHF TGTGCCAGCAGTGCCAGGGGCGGGGGCAATCAGCCCCAGCATTTT
14 TRBD1 . TRBJ1-1 TRBV6-1 CASRRTGDATEAFF TGTGCCAGCAGGCGGACAGGGGATGCCACTGAAGCTTTCTTT